This paragraph reports one T cell receptor (beta chain). Its antigen is still unknown. This may be a read error: a much more frequent sequence differs by one nucleotide. Donors were 40 or so systemically healthy Caucasian individuals from Russia aged roughly 6 to 90 years. Each donor gave approximately 9.3 milliliters of peripheral blood, collected into EDTA-treated Vacutainer tubes. Ficoll-Paque density-gradient centrifugation was used to isolate PBMCs, with at least 6.5 million obtained per sample. Total RNA, at least 6 micrograms per sample, was extracted from PBMCs with Trizol reagent. The percentages of naive CD45RAhigh/CD27high T cells were determined by flow cytometry on a PBMC aliquot from every donor. This sample is part of a study of blood T cells in healthy people across ages (dated by TCRdb to the mid-2010s). Broadly, across the study: In model experiments, roughly one uniquely barcoded TCR beta cDNA molecule per two T cells was captured by template switching. To track age-related changes in TCR beta repertoire diversity, the study relied on deep sequencing normalized with unique cDNA molecular identifiers. The donors were divided into four age groups: young (average approximately 15 years), middle-aged (approximately 39), aged (approximately 59) and long-lived (about 79). To avoid experimental bias, donors of different ages were distributed randomly across sequencing lanes. The study analyzed two additional independent replicas of 1 million unique cDNA reads from the same blood draw for two donors, one aged 18 to 29 and one aged 80 or older.

From cysteine to phenylalanine, the CDR3 is 15 amino acids long. CDR3 DNA is the only sequence kept; it has 45 bases, read in frame from the first base. The germline V gene yields MDHEN for CDR1 and SYDVKM for CDR2. The paper's findings and limits, for the study overall: Estimates of total diversity from one million sequenced T cells were regarded as lower bounds and underestimates. There was a strong correlation between observed TCR beta diversity and the percentage of naive T cells measured by flow cytometry. Donor CMV infection status was unknown, potentially confounding age-related changes in expanded clonotypes. Since profiling was done on bulk unsorted PBMCs, naive and antigen-experienced compartments could not be conclusively compared. Observed TCR beta diversity per million T cells fell roughly linearly with age, and a significant reduction was already apparent by age around 40. Compared with the aged group, the long-lived group had more naive CD4+ T cells, fewer expanded clones and increased TCR diversity, a pattern suggesting age selection.

Receptor libraries were prepared by 5' RACE. TCRdb names Illumina HiSeq 2500 as the instrument used. A second roughly 7 to 11 cycle PCR used a sample-barcoded 5' primer and a J-beta primer mix. A template-switch 5' adaptor carrying 12 random nucleotides introduced a unique molecular identifier onto each TCR beta cDNA molecule. Each sample yielded at least 2.5 million CDR3-containing paired-end reads. First-strand cDNA synthesis was performed from all RNA using the Mint cDNA synthesis kit, with priming by a TRBC-specific oligonucleotide. Following uracil-DNA glycosylase treatment, all cDNA underwent a first 18-cycle PCR with the universal primers M1SS and BC2_uni_R. Regarding the original processing steps: For normalization, 1 million high-quality reads were randomly selected from each sample, with every read carrying a distinct molecular identifier. Instead of being binned into consensus sequences, reads that shared molecular identifiers were thrown out. CDR3 identification, clonotype clustering and error correction used MiTCR with a Q25 quality threshold and the strictest error-elimination algorithm. Lower-bound total TCR beta diversity was estimated with a nonparametric unseen species model using Euler transformation. Using fastp trimming at Q25 and MiXCR clonotype assembly, TCRdb reanalyzed the public sequencing data and kept in-frame beta chains. Each CDR3 protein gets just one entry, which takes the most common genes and DNA from the rows behind it. V and J calls and clone size were set by TCRdb, not the authors. Recorded for this sample are fewer than 800,000 distinct CDR3 sequences; approximately 30% of them occurred a single time. Less than 20% of the sample goes to the ten largest clones.

This sequence was found in a woman of 80 years or more in good health. Donor details come from another sample of the same person, matched by shared clones. Source material: blood. The sequence is built from TRBV28 and TRBJ2-3, and TRBD1 aligns with 11 junction nucleotides. CDR3 sequence: CASGWDRGSTDTRYF. The base sequence is TGTGCCAGCGGTTGGGACAGGGGGTCCACAGATACGCGGTATTTT.